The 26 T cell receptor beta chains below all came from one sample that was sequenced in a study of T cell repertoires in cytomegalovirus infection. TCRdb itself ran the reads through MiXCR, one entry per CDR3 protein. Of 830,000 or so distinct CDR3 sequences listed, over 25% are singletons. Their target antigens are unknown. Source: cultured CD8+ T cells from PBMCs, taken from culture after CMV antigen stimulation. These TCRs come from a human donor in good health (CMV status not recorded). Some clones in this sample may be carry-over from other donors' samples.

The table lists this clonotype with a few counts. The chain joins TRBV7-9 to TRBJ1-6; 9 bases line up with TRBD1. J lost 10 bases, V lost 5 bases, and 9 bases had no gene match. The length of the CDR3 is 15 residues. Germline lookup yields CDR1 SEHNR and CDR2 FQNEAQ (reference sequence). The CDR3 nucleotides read TGTGCCAGCAGCAGTACAGGGGGCGCGGGGTCACCCCTCCACTTT. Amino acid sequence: CASSSTGGAGSPLHF.

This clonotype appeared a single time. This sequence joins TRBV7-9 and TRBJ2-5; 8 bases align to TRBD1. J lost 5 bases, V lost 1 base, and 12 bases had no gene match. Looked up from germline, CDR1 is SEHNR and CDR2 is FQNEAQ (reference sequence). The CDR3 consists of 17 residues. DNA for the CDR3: TGTGCCAGCAGCTTAGATCCCGCAGGGGGCCTGTGGGAGACCCAGTACTTC. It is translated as CASSLDPAGGLWETQYF.

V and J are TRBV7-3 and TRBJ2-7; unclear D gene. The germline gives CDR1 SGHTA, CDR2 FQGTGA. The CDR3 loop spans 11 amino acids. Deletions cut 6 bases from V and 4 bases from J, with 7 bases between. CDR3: CASRLWYEQYV. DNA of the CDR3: TGTGCCAGCAGACTATGGTACGAGCAGTACGTC.

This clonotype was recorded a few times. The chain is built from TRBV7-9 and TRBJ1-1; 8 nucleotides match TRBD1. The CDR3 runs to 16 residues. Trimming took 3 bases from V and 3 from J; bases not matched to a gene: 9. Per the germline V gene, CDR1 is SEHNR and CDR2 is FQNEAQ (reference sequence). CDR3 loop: CASSFIQGATDTEAFF. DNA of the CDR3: TGTGCCAGCAGCTTCATTCAGGGGGCTACTGACACTGAAGCTTTCTTT. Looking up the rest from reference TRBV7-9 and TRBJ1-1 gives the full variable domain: DTGVSQNPRHKITKRGQNVTFRCDPISEHNRLYWYRQTLGQGPEFLTYFQNEAQLEKSRLLSDRFSAERPKGSFSTLEIQRTEQGDSAMYLCASSFIQGATDTEAFFGQGTRLTVV.

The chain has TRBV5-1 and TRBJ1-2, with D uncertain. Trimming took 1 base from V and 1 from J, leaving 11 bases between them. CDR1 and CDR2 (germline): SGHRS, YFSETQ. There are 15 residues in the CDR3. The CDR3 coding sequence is TGCGCCAGCAGCTTGAATACAGAAGTTAACTATGGCTACACCTTC. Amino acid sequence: CASSLNTEVNYGYTF.

CDR3 in DNA: TGCGCCAGCAGCTTGGGTCAGGGGACCGGGACCAACGTCCTGACTTTC. Protein sequence: CASSLGQGTGTNVLTF. The chain couples TRBV5-1 to TRBJ2-6, with D perhaps matching TRBD1 (6 bases). The length of the CDR3 is 16 residues. The germline V and J ends were trimmed by 0 bases and 8 bases, with 15 bases remaining between them. Germline V lookup: CDR1 SGHRS, CDR2 YFSETQ.

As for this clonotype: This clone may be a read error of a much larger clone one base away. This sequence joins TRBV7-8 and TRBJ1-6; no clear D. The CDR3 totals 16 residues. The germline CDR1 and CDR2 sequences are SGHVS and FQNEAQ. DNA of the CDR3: TGTGTCAGCAGCTCACCACCCGGCACTAAAAATTCACCCCTCCACTTT. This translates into CVSSSPPGTKNSPLHF.

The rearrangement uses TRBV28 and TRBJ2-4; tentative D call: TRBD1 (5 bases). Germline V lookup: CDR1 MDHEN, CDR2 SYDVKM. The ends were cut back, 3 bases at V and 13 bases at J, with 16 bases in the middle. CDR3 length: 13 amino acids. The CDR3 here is CASSLPREAGQYF. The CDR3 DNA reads TGTGCCAGCAGTTTGCCTCGCGAGGCAGGGCAGTACTTC.

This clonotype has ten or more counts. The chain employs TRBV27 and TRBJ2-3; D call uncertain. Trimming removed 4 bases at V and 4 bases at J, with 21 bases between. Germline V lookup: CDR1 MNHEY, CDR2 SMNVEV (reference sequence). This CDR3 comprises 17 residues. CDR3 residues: CASSSLLTWNIADTQYF. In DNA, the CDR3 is TGTGCCAGCAGTTCCCTTCTGACCTGGAATATCGCAGATACGCAGTATTTT.

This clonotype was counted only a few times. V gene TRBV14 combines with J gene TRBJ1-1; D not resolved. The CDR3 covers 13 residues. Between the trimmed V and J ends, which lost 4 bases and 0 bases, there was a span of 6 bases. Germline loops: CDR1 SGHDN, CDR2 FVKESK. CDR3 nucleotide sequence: TGTGCCAGCAGCCCCTATGTGAACACTGAAGCTTTCTTT. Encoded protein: CASSPYVNTEAFF. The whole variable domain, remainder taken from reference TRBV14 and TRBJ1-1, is EAGVTQFPSHSVIEKGQTVTLRCDPISGHDNLYWYRRVMGKEIKFLLHFVKESKQDESGMPNNRFLAERTGGTYSTLKVQPAELEDSGVYFCASSPYVNTEAFFGQGTRLTVV.

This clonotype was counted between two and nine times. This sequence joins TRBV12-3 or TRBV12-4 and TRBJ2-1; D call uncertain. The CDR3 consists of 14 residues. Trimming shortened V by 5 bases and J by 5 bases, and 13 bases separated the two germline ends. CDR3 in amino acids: CASSIGWVDNEQFF. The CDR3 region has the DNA TGTGCCAGCAGTATAGGGTGGGTAGACAATGAGCAGTTCTTC.

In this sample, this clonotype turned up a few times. CDR3 DNA: TGTGCCAGCAGCCTGGACGCGGGGGCGAGTACTGAAGCTTTCTTT. Translating it yields CASSLDAGASTEAFF. The J gene is TRBJ1-1, the V gene TRBV5-8; tentative D call: TRBD1 (6 bases). V lost 4 bases and J 5 bases, leaving 18 bases between the germline ends. The CDR3 consists of 15 residues. Per the germline V gene, CDR1 is SGHTS and CDR2 is YDEGEE.

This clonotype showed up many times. CDR3 nucleotides: TGCAGCGTCAACACCCCTCTTTTTCCACGGTGGATTTATGGCTACACCTTC. It specifies CSVNTPLFPRWIYGYTF. J is TRBJ1-2 and V is TRBV29-1; D is uncertain. The CDR3 runs 17 residues. Germline loops: CDR1 SQVTM, CDR2 ANQGSEA. V was trimmed by 6 bases and J by 5 bases, leaving 28 bases between them.

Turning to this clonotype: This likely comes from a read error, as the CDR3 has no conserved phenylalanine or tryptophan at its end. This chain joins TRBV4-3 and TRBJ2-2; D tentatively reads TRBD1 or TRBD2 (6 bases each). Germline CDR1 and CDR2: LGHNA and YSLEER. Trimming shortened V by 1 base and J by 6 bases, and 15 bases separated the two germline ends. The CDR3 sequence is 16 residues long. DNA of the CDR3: TGCGCCAGCAGCCAAGCAGGTCAGGGGAGGTCCGGGGAGCTGTTTCTT. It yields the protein CASSQAGQGRSGELFL.

The CDR3 bases are TGTGCCAGCAGCCAAGATAGGAATCCCATTGGGCCCCAGCATTTT. Translating gives CASSQDRNPIGPQHF. V and J are TRBV4-2 and TRBJ1-5; no reliable D call. The CDR3 consists of 15 residues. Between the trimmed V and J ends, which lost 0 bases and 9 bases, there was a span of 15 bases. Germline CDR1 and CDR2: LGHNA and YNFKEQ.

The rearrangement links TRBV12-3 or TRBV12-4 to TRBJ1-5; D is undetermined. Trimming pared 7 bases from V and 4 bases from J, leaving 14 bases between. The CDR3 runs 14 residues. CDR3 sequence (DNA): TGTGCCAGCATCTCCGACGGATTAAATCAGCCCCAGCATTTT. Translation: CASISDGLNQPQHF.

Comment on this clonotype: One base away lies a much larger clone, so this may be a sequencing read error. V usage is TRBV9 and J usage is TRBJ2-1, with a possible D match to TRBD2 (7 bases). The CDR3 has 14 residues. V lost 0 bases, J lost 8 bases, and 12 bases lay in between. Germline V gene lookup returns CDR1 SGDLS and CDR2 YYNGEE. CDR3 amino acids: CASSVETGRDEQFF. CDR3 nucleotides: TGTGCCAGCAGCGTAGAAACAGGGAGGGATGAGCAGTTCTTC.

CDR3 coding DNA: TGTGCCAGCAGCTTAAAGGGGCGGAAGGACAATGAAAAACTGTTTTTT. Translating it yields CASSLKGRKDNEKLFF. The chain recombines TRBV7-6 with TRBJ1-4; weak D call: TRBD1 (5 bases). The CDR3 is 16 amino acids. V lost 2 bases, J lost 5 bases, and 15 bases lay in between. Germline V lookup: CDR1 SGHVS, CDR2 FNYEAQ.

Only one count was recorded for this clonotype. The CDR3 loop reads CASSDSRVRDTYGYTF. CDR3 nucleotides: TGTGCCAGCAGTGATTCCCGTGTCCGGGACACCTATGGCTACACCTTC. The chain joins TRBV25-1 to TRBJ1-2; D is possibly TRBD1 (6 bases). The CDR3 is made up of 16 amino acids. V was cut by 3 bases and J by 4 bases, with 18 bases left in between. Germline V lookup: CDR1 MGHDK, CDR2 SYGVNS.

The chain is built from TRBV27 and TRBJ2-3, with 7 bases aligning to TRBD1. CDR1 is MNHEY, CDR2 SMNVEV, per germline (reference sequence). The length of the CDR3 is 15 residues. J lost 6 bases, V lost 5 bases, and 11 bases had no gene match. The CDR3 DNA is TGTGCCAGCAGTCCACGGACAGGTCCCCATGATACGCAGTATTTT. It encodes CASSPRTGPHDTQYF.

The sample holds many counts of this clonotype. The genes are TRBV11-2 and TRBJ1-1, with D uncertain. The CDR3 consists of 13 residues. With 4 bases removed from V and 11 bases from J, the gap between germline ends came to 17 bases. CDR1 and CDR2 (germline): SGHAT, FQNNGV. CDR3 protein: CASSSPPGVGAFF. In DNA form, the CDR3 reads TGTGCCAGCAGCTCACCTCCCGGGGTGGGCGCTTTCTTT.

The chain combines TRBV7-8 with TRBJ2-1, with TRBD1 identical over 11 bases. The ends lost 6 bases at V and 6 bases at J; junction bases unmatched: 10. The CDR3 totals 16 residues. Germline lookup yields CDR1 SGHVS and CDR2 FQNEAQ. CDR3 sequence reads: CASSFITGQGGNEQFF. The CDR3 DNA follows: TGTGCCAGCAGTTTCATCACGGGACAGGGGGGCAATGAGCAGTTCTTC. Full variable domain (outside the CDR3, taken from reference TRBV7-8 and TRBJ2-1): GAGVSQSPRYKVAKRGQDVALRCDPISGHVSLFWYQQALGQGPEFLTYFQNEAQLDKSGLPSDRFFAERPEGSVSTLKIQRTQQEDSAVYLCASSFITGQGGNEQFFGPGTRLTVL.

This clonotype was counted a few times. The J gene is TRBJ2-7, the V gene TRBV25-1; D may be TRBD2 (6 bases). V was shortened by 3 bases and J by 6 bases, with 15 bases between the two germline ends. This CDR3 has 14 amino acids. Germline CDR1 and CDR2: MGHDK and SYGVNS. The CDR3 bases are TGTGCCAGCAGTGATAGGACAACCGGGGGCGAGCAGTACTTC. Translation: CASSDRTTGGEQYF.

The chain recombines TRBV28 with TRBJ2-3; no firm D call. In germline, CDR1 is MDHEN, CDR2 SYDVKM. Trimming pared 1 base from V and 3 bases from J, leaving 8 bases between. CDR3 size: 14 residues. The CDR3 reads CASSLFVETDTQYF. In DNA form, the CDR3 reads TGTGCCAGCAGTTTATTTGTGGAGACAGATACGCAGTATTTT. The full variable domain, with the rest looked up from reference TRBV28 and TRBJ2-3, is DVKVTQSSRYLVKRTGEKVFLECVQDMDHENMFWYRQDPGLGLRLIYFSYDVKMKEKGDIPEGYSVSREKKERFSLILESASTNQTSMYLCASSLFVETDTQYFGPGTRLTVL.

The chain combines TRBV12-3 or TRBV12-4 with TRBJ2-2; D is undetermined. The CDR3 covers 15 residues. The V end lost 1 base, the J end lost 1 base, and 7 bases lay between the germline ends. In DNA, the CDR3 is TGTGCCAGCAGTTTAGAGGTCAGGAACACCGGGGAGCTGTTTTTT. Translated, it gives CASSLEVRNTGELFF.

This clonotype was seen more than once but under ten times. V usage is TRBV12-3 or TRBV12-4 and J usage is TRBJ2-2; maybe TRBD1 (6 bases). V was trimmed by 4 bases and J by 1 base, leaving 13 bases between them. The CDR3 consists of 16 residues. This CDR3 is CASSSRRTENTGELFF. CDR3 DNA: TGTGCCAGCAGTTCCCGGAGGACAGAGAACACCGGGGAGCTGTTTTTT.